This entry lists 10 T cell receptor beta chains sequenced from one sample in a study of T cell clonotyping in hematopoietic cell transplantation. Data came from immunoSEQ multiplex PCR; TCRdb stores just in-frame clones and leaves some out. The sample contains about 6,200 clones, approximately 80% of which appear only once. The sequenced sample was PBMCs, obtained 100 days after allogeneic stem cell transplant. The origin of the receptors is a female patient under 45 who had an allogeneic stem cell transplant, so the T cells may come from the graft donor. Some clones in this sample may be carry-over from other donors' samples.

This clone has only a few counts. The V gene is TRBV11-2, the J gene TRBJ2-3, with D possibly called TRBD1 or TRBD2 (5 bases each). Trimming cost V 1 base and J 1 base, with 15 bases left between them. CDR1 and CDR2 from the germline V gene are SGHAT and FQNNGV. The CDR3 sequence is 17 residues long. The CDR3 region is CASSLGRGGFGTDTQYF. As DNA, the CDR3 is TGTGCCAGCAGCTTAGGGCGTGGGGGATTCGGCACAGATACGCAGTATTTT.

This chain joins TRBV28 and TRBJ2-5, with TRBD2 matching over 10 bases. V shed 6 bases and J 5 bases; nucleotides not matched to a gene: 15. The CDR3 consists of 17 residues. From germline, CDR1 is MDHEN and CDR2 SYDVKM. CDR3 loop: CASSPEGLARPGETQYF. The DNA of the CDR3 is TGTGCCAGCAGCCCTGAGGGACTAGCGCGCCCCGGGGAGACCCAGTACTTC.

The chain uses TRBV15 and TRBJ1-2; possibly TRBD1 for D (5 bases). The length of the CDR3 is 15 residues. Trimming left V 7 bases short and J 7 bases short, with 22 bases between. Germline CDR1 reads LNHNV; CDR2 reads YYDKDF (reference sequence). DNA for the CDR3: TGTGCCACCACCCCCGCTTTGGCGGGGGAGGGTGGCTACACCTTC. Translating gives CATTPALAGEGGYTF.

This chain uses TRBV6-1 with TRBJ1-2, with 7 nucleotides matching TRBD1. The CDR3 sequence is 13 residues long. Germline V gives CDR1 MNHNS, CDR2 SASEGT. V was pared by 6 bases and J by 6 bases, with 7 bases of the junction left unmatched. CDR3 sequence reads: CASRDRVGNGYTF. DNA of the CDR3: TGTGCCAGCAGAGACAGGGTCGGGAATGGCTACACCTTC.

This chain joins TRBV9 and TRBJ2-3; 9 bases agree with TRBD2. Per the germline V gene, CDR1 is SGDLS and CDR2 is YYNGEE. The CDR3 has 17 amino acids. With V trimmed by 3 bases and J by 2 bases, 10 bases remained unmatched. CDR3 amino acids: CASSAEGSGGHTDTQYF. The CDR3 DNA sequence: TGTGCCAGCAGCGCGGAAGGTAGCGGGGGACACACAGATACGCAGTATTTT.

J is TRBJ2-1 and V is TRBV14, with 11 bases fitting TRBD2. The V gene end was trimmed by 4 bases and the J gene end by 2 bases; junction bases not matched to a gene: 4. Per germline, CDR1 SGHDN and CDR2 FVKESK. This CDR3 contains 16 residues. CDR3 coding DNA: TGTGCCAGCAGCCCCATAGCGGGGGGGACCTACAATGAGCAGTTCTTC. Protein sequence: CASSPIAGGTYNEQFF.

The chain is built from TRBV9 and TRBJ1-5, with TRBD1 as a possible D gene (5 bases). The V end was cut by 4 bases, the J end by 7 bases, with 18 bases between. The CDR3 totals 15 residues. Germline values: CDR1 SGDLS, CDR2 YYNGEE. The CDR3 nucleotides are TGTGCCAGCAGCCCATCAGGAGGGGATAACCAGCCCCAGCATTTT. Amino acid sequence: CASSPSGGDNQPQHF.

This sequence joins TRBV6-6 and TRBJ2-2; a weak D match, TRBD2 (6 bases). Germline-derived CDR1 and CDR2 are MNHNY and SVGAGI (reference sequence). Trimming removed 0 bases from V and 4 bases from J, with 6 bases in between. CDR3 length: 14 amino acids. The CDR3 loop is CASSYSRGTGELFF. The DNA of the CDR3 is TGTGCCAGCAGTTACTCGCGGGGCACCGGGGAGCTGTTTTTT.

The CDR3 loop is CASSLDEGRNTEAFF. The CDR3 DNA reads TGTGCCAGCAGCTTAGATGAGGGGCGGAACACTGAAGCTTTCTTT. The chain links TRBV7-6 to TRBJ1-1; a weak D match, TRBD1 (5 bases). The V gene's germline CDR1 is SGHVS and CDR2 FNYEAQ. The CDR3 has 15 residues. The V and J ends lost 1 base and 1 base respectively, with 10 bases between them.

This CDR3 is CAIGGTDNSGNTIYF. The CDR3 region has the DNA TGTGCCATCGGAGGGACGGATAACTCTGGAAACACCATATATTTT. The rearrangement uses TRBV10-3 and TRBJ1-3, with TRBD1 as a possible D gene (5 bases). The germline gives CDR1 ENHRY, CDR2 SYGVKD. V lost 8 bases and J 0 bases, leaving 14 bases between the germline ends. CDR3 length: 15 amino acids.